Described below is a single TCR beta chain sequence and its context. Trimming left V 5 bases short and J 1 base short, with 8 bases between. The germline V gene has CDR1 KGHSH and CDR2 LQKENI. CDR3 size: 13 residues. Using immunoSEQ multiplex PCR, the repertoire was profiled, and TCRdb retains in-frame clones only, with some absent. The repertoire holds millions of clones, with 90% to 95% as singletons. These data belong to a study of shared clonotypes between healthy human individuals. This chain uses TRBV18 with TRBJ1-1, with unresolved D. The source is a man aged 18-30 years in good health. The sample consisted of naive CD4+ T cells sorted from blood. Specified subset: CD45RA+ positively selected. CDR3 nucleotides: TGTGCCAGCTCAGCAAATTGGAACACTGAAGCTTTCTTT. This encodes CASSANWNTEAFF.